Listed below are T cell receptor beta chains from one sample, sequenced in a study of blood T cell repertoires in COVID-19. Libraries were prepared by immunoSEQ multiplex PCR; TCRdb keeps only in-frame clonotypes and omits some of them. This table has about 230,000 clones, roughly 80% appearing once. The material sequenced was peripheral blood. The origin of the receptors is a woman between 65 and 79 years old with active or convalescent COVID-19. CDR3s include the opening cysteine and the closing phenylalanine or tryptophan. The order of the fields is V gene, J gene, D gene, clone size, CDR3 DNA, CDR3 protein. The D gene is left open where the match is weak. The size field is filled for only some rows; it gives once, few, many or a size class.

TRBV6-5	TRBJ1-2	-	-	TGTGCCAGCAGTTCTCAGGGGATCAATGGCTACACCTTC	CASSSQGINGYTF
TRBV10-1	TRBJ2-7	TRBD1	-	TGCGCCAGCAGTGTGGACAGGGATGGTTACGAGCAGTACTTC	CASSVDRDGYEQYF
TRBV5-6	TRBJ1-6	TRBD1	once	TGTGCCAGCAGCACCGGGGACAGGAGACGACGTTCACCCCTCCACTTT	CASSTGDRRRRSPLHF
TRBV12-3/TRBV12-4	TRBJ1-2	-	-	TGTGCCAGCAGTTTAGCACAGAACTATGGCTACACCTTC	CASSLAQNYGYTF
TRBV3-1/TRBV3-2	TRBJ2-7	-	few	TGTGCCAGCAGGCAAGGGAGCTACGAGCAGTACTTC	CASRQGSYEQYF
TRBV27	TRBJ2-1	TRBD2	-	TGTGCCAGCAGTCCAGTCCGAGCGGGGGGGCCGGATGAGCAGTTCTTC	CASSPVRAGGPDEQFF
TRBV28	TRBJ1-2	-	-	TGTGCCAGCAGACCGACAGCTCTCCGAGGCTACACCTTC	CASRPTALRGYTF
TRBV11-2	TRBJ2-2	-	once	TGTGCCAGCAGCTTAGGAGGTAGCGCCACCGGGGAGCTGTTTTTT	CASSLGGSATGELFF
TRBV10-1	TRBJ2-1	-	-	TGCGCCAGCAGGAGGGACGGGAGCTCCTACAATGAGCAGTTCTTC	CASRRDGSSYNEQFF
TRBV10-2	TRBJ2-3	TRBD1	few	TGCGCCGGGGGACCGGGACAGGGGGAAGATACGCAGTATTTT	CAGGPGQGEDTQYF
TRBV24-1	TRBJ2-1	-	-	TGTGCCACCAGTGATTCAGGGAAAGGCTACAATGAGCAGTTCTTC	CATSDSGKGYNEQFF
TRBV19	TRBJ1-4	-	few	TGTGCCAGTAGTGACACGTCTAATGAAAAACTGTTTTTT	CASSDTSNEKLFF
TRBV19	TRBJ1-1	TRBD1	-	TGTGCCAGTAGTATGGGCAAGGACAGGGGTGAAGCTTTCTTT	CASSMGKDRGEAFF
TRBV6-6	TRBJ2-5	TRBD2	once	TGTGCCAGCAGCCCGGGGGTAGCGGGACGTCAAGAGACCCAGTACTTC	CASSPGVAGRQETQYF
TRBV18	TRBJ1-5	-	-	TGTGCCAGCTCGTACAGGGACGACCAGCCCCAGCATTTT	CASSYRDDQPQHF
TRBV4-2	TRBJ1-1	TRBD1	-	TGTGCCAGCAGCCGCGGACAGGGGGCCCTTTCGAACACTGAAGCTTTCTTT	CASSRGQGALSNTEAFF
TRBV7-2	TRBJ1-2	-	-	TGTGCCAGCATGGTAAACACAGGTGGCTATGGCTACACCTTC	CASMVNTGGYGYTF
TRBV10-3	TRBJ1-1	TRBD1	-	TGTGCCATCAGTGCTAATCCCCGGGACAGGGGCGAGGGAGGACGCACTGAAGCTTTCTTT	CAISANPRDRGEGGRTEAFF
TRBV18	TRBJ1-1	-	-	TGTGCCAGCTCCGTAAGAAGGGGATCGAACACTGAAGCTTTCTTT	CASSVRRGSNTEAFF
TRBV18	TRBJ2-2	TRBD2	few	TGTGCCAGCTCAATAGGGACTAGTGGCACCGGGGAGCTGTTTTTT	CASSIGTSGTGELFF
TRBV6-5	TRBJ2-7	-	-	TGTGCCAGCAGTTACCGTAGCTCCTACGAGCAGTACTTC	CASSYRSSYEQYF
TRBV2	TRBJ2-7	TRBD2	-	TGTGCCAGCAGGGCTAGCGGGAACGAGCAGTACTTC	CASRASGNEQYF
TRBV9	TRBJ1-6	-	-	TGTGCCAGCAGCGGAGAACCGGGTAGGAATTCACCCCTCCACTTT	CASSGEPGRNSPLHF
TRBV7-2	TRBJ2-7	TRBD2	-	TGTGCCAGCAGCCGTACTAGCGGGACCCTGTCCTACGAGCAGTACTTC	CASSRTSGTLSYEQYF
TRBV18	TRBJ2-7	-	-	TGTGCCAGCTCACCAAGCCAAACCTACGAGCAGTACTTC	CASSPSQTYEQYF
TRBV3-1/TRBV3-2	TRBJ1-4	-	-	TGTGCCAGCAGCCCCAGGGGTAATGAAAAACTGTTTTTT	CASSPRGNEKLFF
TRBV6-6	TRBJ2-5	-	-	TGTGCCAGCAGTCTTACAGTGTACCAAGAGACCCAGTACTTC	CASSLTVYQETQYF
TRBV27	TRBJ2-2	TRBD2	-	TGTGCCAGCGTCGCCCTCTCAGCGGGAAACACCGGGGAGCTGTTTTTT	CASVALSAGNTGELFF
TRBV6-5	TRBJ2-7	TRBD1	-	TGTGCCAGCAGCCTCTTGGGGACAGGGGCCTACGAGCAGTACTTC	CASSLLGTGAYEQYF
TRBV7-9	TRBJ1-2	-	once	TGTGCCAGCAGCTTAGCGTGGGGCGCTAACTATGGCTACACCTTC	CASSLAWGANYGYTF
TRBV5-4	TRBJ1-2	-	-	TGTGCCAGCAGCTTGCCAGGGGCCGTTGATGGCTACACCTTC	CASSLPGAVDGYTF